A single sample gave rise to the 14 T cell receptor beta chains below, sequenced in a study of T cell responses to AZD1222 COVID-19 vaccine. Repertoires were generated with immunoSEQ multiplex PCR, while TCRdb's copy carries only in-frame clones and drops some. The table includes 150,000 to 200,000 clones, just over 90% detected once. Sequencing was performed on peripheral blood, taken 28 days after the second dose of the MenACWY control vaccine. These TCRs come from an adult who received the MenACWY meningococcal vaccine as a control.

The V call is TRBV6-1, the J call TRBJ1-5; D is unresolved. V lost 1 base, J lost 5 bases, and 9 bases lay in between. CDR3 length: 14 amino acids. Per germline, CDR1 MNHNS and CDR2 SASEGT. CDR3: CASSEVEGYQPQHF. The CDR3, as DNA: TGTGCCAGCAGTGAAGTAGAAGGGTATCAGCCCCAGCATTTT.

The chain couples TRBV7-2 to TRBJ2-1; D tentatively reads TRBD1 or TRBD2 (7 bases each). Germline loops: CDR1 SGHTA, CDR2 FQGNSA. Trimming stripped 3 bases from V and 4 bases from J, with 16 bases between. This CDR3 region has 16 residues. CDR3 loop: CASSFPGGDRYNEQFF. The CDR3 DNA reads as TGTGCCAGCAGCTTCCCAGGGGGGGATAGGTACAATGAGCAGTTCTTC.

The genes are TRBV2 and TRBJ2-1; TRBD1 agrees at 8 bases. The germline gives CDR1 SNHLY, CDR2 FYNNEI. The CDR3 extends over 15 amino acids. V was clipped by 7 bases and J by 9 bases; unmatched bases: 14. The CDR3 DNA reads TGTGCCAGCAACACACCAGGGCAGGGGGCAAGTGAGCAGTTCTTC. Translated, it gives CASNTPGQGASEQFF.

This rearrangement joins TRBV27 to TRBJ1-2; D not resolved. The CDR3 runs to 13 residues. V was trimmed by 4 bases and J by 8 bases, leaving 14 bases between them. From germline, CDR1 is MNHEY and CDR2 SMNVEV (reference sequence). CDR3: CASSSLPSGGYTF. The CDR3 nucleotides read TGTGCCAGCAGTTCCCTTCCTTCGGGAGGCTACACCTTC.

The chain uses TRBV19 and TRBJ1-5; TRBD1 aligns across 7 bases. Per germline, CDR1 LNHDA and CDR2 SQIVND (reference sequence). The V segment lost 5 bases and the J segment 2 bases; nucleotides outside the gene matches: 9. The CDR3 extends over 16 amino acids. Here the CDR3 DNA reads TGTGCCAGTAGTCCGACAGGGAAGGTTGGCAATCAGCCCCAGCATTTT. Its protein is CASSPTGKVGNQPQHF.

The rearrangement links TRBV9 to TRBJ1-5, with D unresolved. Germline CDR1 is SGDLS and CDR2 is YYNGEE. This CDR3 has 15 amino acids. The V gene lost 0 bases and the J gene lost 6 bases, with 13 bases spanning the gap. The CDR3 spells CASSVGIWGSQPQHF. The CDR3 DNA is TGTGCCAGCAGCGTAGGAATTTGGGGTAGTCAGCCCCAGCATTTT.

V gene TRBV5-4 combines with J gene TRBJ1-1; D might be TRBD1 (5 bases). V dropped 0 bases and J dropped 0 bases, with 9 bases sitting between them. The germline V gene has CDR1 SGHNT and CDR2 YYREEE (reference sequence). This CDR3 region has 15 residues. CDR3 DNA: TGTGCCAGCAGCTTGGTAGGGGCCCTGAACACTGAAGCTTTCTTT. It yields the protein CASSLVGALNTEAFF.

This chain connects TRBV19 to TRBJ1-2; D is uncertain. CDR3 length: 12 amino acids. Trimming removed 3 bases at V and 8 bases at J, with 10 bases between. Germline assignment: CDR1 LNHDA and CDR2 SQIVND (reference sequence). The DNA for the CDR3 is TGTGCCAGTAGTATTCGACTAACGGGCTACACCTTC. Translating it yields CASSIRLTGYTF. The complete variable domain, with remaining parts taken from reference TRBV19 and TRBJ1-2, reads DGGITQSPKYLFRKEGQNVTLSCEQNLNHDAMYWYRQDPGQGLRLIYYSQIVNDFQKGDIAEGYSVSREKKESFPLTVTSAQKNPTAFYLCASSIRLTGYTFGSGTRLTVV.

The rearrangement links TRBV12-3 or TRBV12-4 to TRBJ2-5; no reliable D call. Trimming took off 3 bases at V and 7 bases at J, with 12 bases between the two ends. The CDR3 contains 13 residues. CDR3 sequence reads: CASSFNTGGTQYF. The CDR3 DNA reads as TGTGCCAGCAGTTTTAACACGGGCGGGACCCAGTACTTC.

The chain employs TRBV9 and TRBJ2-2; 12 bases agree with TRBD2. Trimming took 0 bases from V and 10 from J; bases not matched to a gene: 7. The CDR3 sequence is 16 residues long. Germline-derived CDR1 and CDR2 are SGDLS and YYNGEE. The CDR3 here is CASSVGLAGGPEELFF. In DNA form, the CDR3 reads TGTGCCAGCAGCGTAGGGCTAGCGGGAGGGCCTGAGGAGCTGTTTTTT.

V is TRBV27 and J is TRBJ2-7; TRBD2 aligns across 7 bases. The CDR3 is made up of 14 amino acids. J was trimmed by 1 base and V by 6 bases; bases with no gene match: 6. Germline V CDR1 and CDR2: MNHEY, SMNVEV (reference sequence). CDR3 region: CASSPIAGSYEQYF. The CDR3 DNA reads as TGTGCCAGCAGCCCCATAGCGGGTTCCTACGAGCAGTACTTC.

The chain links TRBV7-2 to TRBJ1-2, with D unresolved. Between the trimmed V and J ends, which lost 4 bases and 7 bases, there was a span of 10 bases. This CDR3 spans 12 amino acids. The V gene's germline CDR1 is SGHTA and CDR2 FQGNSA. In DNA form, the CDR3 reads TGTGCCAGCAGCTACCGGCCCTCTGGCTACACCTTC. Translation: CASSYRPSGYTF.

This chain connects TRBV7-9 to TRBJ1-2; TRBD1 matches 8 bases. The V gene end was trimmed by 6 bases and the J gene end by 6 bases; junction bases not matched to a gene: 6. Germline lookup yields CDR1 SEHNR and CDR2 FQNEAQ (reference sequence). There are 13 residues in the CDR3. This chain's CDR3 is CASSRGTGDGYTF. The CDR3 nucleotides are TGTGCCAGCAGTCGTGGGACAGGTGATGGCTACACCTTC.

The chain employs TRBV10-3 and TRBJ2-5, with 10 nucleotides matching TRBD1. The germline V gene encodes CDR1 ENHRY and CDR2 SYGVKD. This CDR3 comprises 14 residues. Unmatched junction bases numbered 3, after V lost 3 bases and J lost 5 bases. The CDR3 region is CAISEGTGVETQYF. The CDR3 region has the DNA TGTGCCATCAGTGAAGGGACAGGGGTGGAGACCCAGTACTTC.